These T cell receptor beta chains were read from a single sample in a study of early T cells in non-severe SARS-CoV-2 infection. TCRdb reprocessed the 5' RACE reads via MiXCR and lists one record per CDR3 protein. Among about 67,000 distinct CDR3 sequences listed, approximately 10% were seen once. The sequencing input was whole blood. These receptors were collected from an adult who was a healthcare worker with PCR-confirmed SARS-CoV-2 infection or an uninfected control (not recorded which). The CDR3 runs from the conserved cysteine through the conserved F or W. D genes are given only for firm matches. Some rows mark clone size as missing; the rest say once, few, many or name a class of expanded clone.

J gene: TRBJ1-2; clone size: many; V gene: TRBV2; D gene: TRBD1; CDR3 DNA: TGTGCCAGCTCGGGACAGACAAACTATGGCTACACCTTC; CDR3 protein: CASSGQTNYGYTF
J gene: TRBJ2-1; clone size: -; V gene: TRBV2; D gene: -; CDR3 DNA: TGTGCCAGCAGTCCGACCTACAATGAGCAGTTCTTC; CDR3 protein: CASSPTYNEQFF
J gene: TRBJ2-1; clone size: -; V gene: TRBV5-1; D gene: TRBD2; CDR3 DNA: TGCGCCAGCAGCTTACGAGGCGGGGAGGGAGGACCCAATGAGCAGTTCTTC; CDR3 protein: CASSLRGGEGGPNEQFF
J gene: TRBJ1-1; clone size: -; V gene: TRBV11-1; D gene: -; CDR3 DNA: TGTGCCAGCAGCTTATGGGGGCAGAGGACTGAAGCTTTCTTT; CDR3 protein: CASSLWGQRTEAFF
J gene: TRBJ2-1; clone size: many; V gene: TRBV29-1; D gene: TRBD2; CDR3 DNA: TGCAGCGGTGCAACGGGGGAGGGGCCTGTTGAGCAGTTCTTC; CDR3 protein: CSGATGEGPVEQFF
J gene: TRBJ1-1; clone size: -; V gene: TRBV10-3; D gene: TRBD1; CDR3 DNA: TGTGCCATCAGACCGGACAGGGCCCCCGTGCAGGCTTTCTTT; CDR3 protein: CAIRPDRAPVQAFF
J gene: TRBJ2-7; clone size: many; V gene: TRBV10-3; D gene: -; CDR3 DNA: TGTGCCATCAGTGACGATGGGACTCAGTCCTACGAGCAGTACTTC; CDR3 protein: CAISDDGTQSYEQYF
J gene: TRBJ2-7; clone size: few; V gene: TRBV7-9; D gene: -; CDR3 DNA: TGTGCCAGCAGCCCCCCCACCTCTCAGGGGCCAGTGGGTGAGCAGTACTTC; CDR3 protein: CASSPPTSQGPVGEQYF
J gene: TRBJ2-3; clone size: many; V gene: TRBV11-2; D gene: TRBD1; CDR3 DNA: TGTGCCAGCAGCTTCGCCGGGACAGCAACAGATACGCAGTATTTT; CDR3 protein: CASSFAGTATDTQYF
J gene: TRBJ1-1; clone size: few; V gene: TRBV30; D gene: -; CDR3 DNA: TGTGCCTGGAGCAAACCCCGGGGGCTAGTCACTGAAGCTTTCTTT; CDR3 protein: CAWSKPRGLVTEAFF
J gene: TRBJ1-2; clone size: few; V gene: TRBV14; D gene: TRBD1; CDR3 DNA: TGTGCCAGCAGCCCGCGACAGGGGTGGACCTATGGCTACACCTTC; CDR3 protein: CASSPRQGWTYGYTF
J gene: TRBJ2-1; clone size: many; V gene: TRBV11-2; D gene: -; CDR3 DNA: TGTGCCAGCACCCCCCGGGCCTTAGCTTACAATGAGCAGTTCTTC; CDR3 protein: CASTPRALAYNEQFF
J gene: TRBJ2-3; clone size: many; V gene: TRBV7-3; D gene: -; CDR3 DNA: TGTGCCAGCAGCTTATCCGGGGGCTGGGATACGCAGTATTTT; CDR3 protein: CASSLSGGWDTQYF
J gene: TRBJ2-2; clone size: many; V gene: TRBV2; D gene: -; CDR3 DNA: TGTGCCAGCAAGTTTGGGGCGAACACCGGGGAGCTGTTTTTT; CDR3 protein: CASKFGANTGELFF
J gene: TRBJ1-1; clone size: -; V gene: TRBV29-1; D gene: -; CDR3 DNA: TGCAGCGCTGAGTCAGACACCCTATCTGAAGCTTTCTTT; CDR3 protein: CSAESDTLSEAFF
J gene: TRBJ2-1; clone size: -; V gene: TRBV9; D gene: -; CDR3 DNA: TGTGCCAGCAGCGAGGGAGGTAGCGGAACCTACAATGAGCAGTTCTTC; CDR3 protein: CASSEGGSGTYNEQFF
J gene: TRBJ2-7; clone size: many; V gene: TRBV20-1; D gene: -; CDR3 DNA: TGCAGTGCGCAGCCTCGGGACGAGCAGTACTTC; CDR3 protein: CSAQPRDEQYF
J gene: TRBJ2-7; clone size: many; V gene: TRBV19; D gene: TRBD1; CDR3 DNA: TGTGCCAGTAGGGATCGGGACAGGGCATCCTACGAGCAGTACTTC; CDR3 protein: CASRDRDRASYEQYF
J gene: TRBJ1-3; clone size: many; V gene: TRBV7-6; D gene: -; CDR3 DNA: TGTGCCAGCAGCTTGCGGACAGCTGGAAACACCATATATTTT; CDR3 protein: CASSLRTAGNTIYF
J gene: TRBJ1-1; clone size: many; V gene: TRBV30; D gene: -; CDR3 DNA: TGTGCCTGGGGTAGGACAGTCACTGAAGCTTTCTTT; CDR3 protein: CAWGRTVTEAFF
J gene: TRBJ2-5; clone size: few; V gene: TRBV7-2; D gene: -; CDR3 DNA: TGTGCCAGCAGCAACGGGGGTGCCTACCAAGAGACCCAGTACTTC; CDR3 protein: CASSNGGAYQETQYF
J gene: TRBJ2-7; clone size: -; V gene: TRBV6-5; D gene: -; CDR3 DNA: TGTGCCAGCAGGCCTAGCGCGCACGACTTCTACGAGCAGTACTTC; CDR3 protein: CASRPSAHDFYEQYF
J gene: TRBJ2-4; clone size: -; V gene: TRBV28; D gene: -; CDR3 DNA: TGTGCCAGCAAGGAGGGCCTAGCCAAAAACATTCAGTACTTC; CDR3 protein: CASKEGLAKNIQYF
J gene: TRBJ1-5; clone size: many; V gene: TRBV29-1; D gene: -; CDR3 DNA: TGCAGCGTCCTCCCGGGGGGCAATCAGCCCCAGCATTTT; CDR3 protein: CSVLPGGNQPQHF
J gene: TRBJ1-1; clone size: many; V gene: TRBV29-1; D gene: -; CDR3 DNA: TGCAGCGTTGAAGTCCTTCGAATATCAGTGAACACTGAAGCTTTCTTT; CDR3 protein: CSVEVLRISVNTEAFF
J gene: TRBJ2-3; clone size: many; V gene: TRBV12-3/TRBV12-4; D gene: -; CDR3 DNA: TGTGCCAGCAGTTCATGGGGGTCGGTAGAGCATACGCAGTATTTT; CDR3 protein: CASSSWGSVEHTQYF
J gene: TRBJ2-5; clone size: many; V gene: TRBV7-2; D gene: -; CDR3 DNA: TGTGCCAGCAGCTTGTTCGGCGATAGAGAGACCCAGTACTTC; CDR3 protein: CASSLFGDRETQYF
J gene: TRBJ2-5; clone size: many; V gene: TRBV5-1; D gene: -; CDR3 DNA: TGCGCCAGCAGCTGGGGACGTATGCAAGAGACCCAGTACTTC; CDR3 protein: CASSWGRMQETQYF
J gene: TRBJ1-1; clone size: many; V gene: TRBV18; D gene: -; CDR3 DNA: TGTGCCAGCCAATGGGGTGAGACTGAAGCTTTCTTT; CDR3 protein: CASQWGETEAFF
J gene: TRBJ2-5; clone size: few; V gene: TRBV20-1; D gene: -; CDR3 DNA: TGCAGTGCAGGGAAGGGGAGAGAGACCCAGTACTTC; CDR3 protein: CSAGKGRETQYF
J gene: TRBJ2-5; clone size: many; V gene: TRBV20-1; D gene: TRBD1; CDR3 DNA: TGCAGTGCGCCCTATCCACAGGGGCGGGAGACCCAGTACTTC; CDR3 protein: CSAPYPQGRETQYF
J gene: TRBJ2-2; clone size: -; V gene: TRBV7-9; D gene: -; CDR3 DNA: TGTGCCAGCAGCGCAGCCGGTACGAACACCGGGGAGCTGTTTTTT; CDR3 protein: CASSAAGTNTGELFF
J gene: TRBJ1-2; clone size: -; V gene: TRBV10-3; D gene: -; CDR3 DNA: TGTGCCATCAGTGACAGGGGAGGCTATGGCTACACCTTC; CDR3 protein: CAISDRGGYGYTF
J gene: TRBJ1-4; clone size: many; V gene: TRBV19; D gene: TRBD1; CDR3 DNA: TGTGCCAGTACCTACCACACGACAGGGACTAATGAAAAACTGTTTTTT; CDR3 protein: CASTYHTTGTNEKLFF
J gene: TRBJ2-4; clone size: many; V gene: TRBV5-1; D gene: -; CDR3 DNA: TGCGCCAGCAGCTTGGAGACGGGACTAGCCAAAAACATTCAGTACTTC; CDR3 protein: CASSLETGLAKNIQYF